The present T cell receptor beta chain was sequenced within a study of blood T cell repertoires in COVID-19. The wider study: Acute and convalescent COVID-19 samples came from the United States, Italy and Spain.

Original analysis: The authors estimated nucleated cell counts from reference gene primer amplification. The table came from immunoSEQ multiplex PCR; TCRdb's copy has only in-frame clones and leaves some out. V, J and clone size were drawn from that table, and D and trimming were deduced from the DNA. The data show about 120,000 clones, roughly four fifths seen once. Trimming cost V 9 bases and J 10 bases, with 21 bases left between them. The CDR3 contains 13 residues. The V gene's germline CDR1 is MNHNY and CDR2 SVGAGI (reference sequence). V and J are TRBV6-6 and TRBJ1-2; TRBD1 is a possible D gene (5 bases). The sequence was collected from a man in his fifties or sixties with acute or convalescent COVID-19. What was sequenced was peripheral blood. The chain's CDR3 is CASTQEGRFDYTF. CDR3 bases: TGTGCCAGTACCCAGGAGGGGCGATTTGACTACACCTTC.